Detailed here is one T cell receptor beta chain. The CDR3 covers 18 residues. Germline V lookup: CDR1 MGHRA, CDR2 YSYEKL. With 3 bases clipped from V and 4 bases from J, the junction kept 14 bases outside the gene matches. Original handling: Amplification with reference gene primers provided the estimates of nucleated cell counts. Generated by immunoSEQ multiplex PCR, the TCRdb table keeps only in-frame clones and is missing some. That table furnishes V, J and clone size, whereas the DNA furnished D and trimming. In the table there are just under 65,000 clones, roughly three quarters of which are singletons. This entry comes from a study of blood T cell repertoires in COVID-19. Study in general: From T cells, B-cell-depleted T cells, or PBMCs came the material, which was cDNA or gDNA.

The gene calls are TRBV4-1 and TRBJ1-4, with TRBD1 identical over 7 bases. The sample was peripheral blood. The clonotype comes from a man in his sixties with COVID-19, enrolled during active disease. CDR3 DNA sequence: TGCGCCAGCAGCCACCCCGCAAGCAGACAGGGCGTTAATGAAAAACTGTTTTTT. Amino acids: CASSHPASRQGVNEKLFF.